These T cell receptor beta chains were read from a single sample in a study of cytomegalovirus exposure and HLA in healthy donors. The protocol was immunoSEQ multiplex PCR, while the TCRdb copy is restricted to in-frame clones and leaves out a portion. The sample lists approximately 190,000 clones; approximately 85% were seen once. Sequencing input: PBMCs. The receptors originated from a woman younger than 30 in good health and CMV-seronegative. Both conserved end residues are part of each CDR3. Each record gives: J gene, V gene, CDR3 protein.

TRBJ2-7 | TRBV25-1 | CASSESSGSLYEQYF
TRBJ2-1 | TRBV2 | CASSEAPQLAAYNEQFF
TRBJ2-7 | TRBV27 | CASRQGGSYEQYF
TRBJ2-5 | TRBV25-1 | CASSDPPIGAQYF
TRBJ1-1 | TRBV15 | CATSLRRGRPMNTEAFF
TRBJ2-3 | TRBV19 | CASSIWRGGTDTQYF
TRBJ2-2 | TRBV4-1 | CASSPSAGGLIGELFF
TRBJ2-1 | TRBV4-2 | CASSQDESSYNEQFF
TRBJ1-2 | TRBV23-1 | CASSQERPHYGYTF
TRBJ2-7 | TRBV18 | CASSPDRAYEQYF
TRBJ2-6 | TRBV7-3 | CASSLSYGSGANVLTF
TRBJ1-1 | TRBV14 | CASSQVSALEAFF
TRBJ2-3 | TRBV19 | CASRDRETDTQYF
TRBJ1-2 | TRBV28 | CASSLQGAPSGGYTF
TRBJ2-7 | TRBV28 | CASTKTGAPTYEQYF
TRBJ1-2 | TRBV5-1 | CASSSSGTGGLGYTF
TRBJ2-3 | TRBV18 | CASSPLAASRTDTQYF
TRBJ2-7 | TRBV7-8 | CASSLGTSGLSYEQYF
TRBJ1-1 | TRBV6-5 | CASSYAGVAFF
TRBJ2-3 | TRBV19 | CASSRQGADGTDTQYF
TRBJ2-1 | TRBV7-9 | CASSLAAGYNEQFF
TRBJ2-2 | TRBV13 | CASSQGTENTGELFF
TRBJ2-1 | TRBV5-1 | CASSPGSSGRPDEQFF
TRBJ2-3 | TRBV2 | CASSEASVPPTDTQYF
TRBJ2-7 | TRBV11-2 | CASSLGEDYEQYF
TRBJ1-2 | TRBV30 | CAWSLGGTGGYTF
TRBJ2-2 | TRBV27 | CASSPGTSGGNTGELFF
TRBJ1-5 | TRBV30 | CAWSVGDTPMSNQPQHF
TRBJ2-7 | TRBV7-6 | CASSSTFRDEQYF
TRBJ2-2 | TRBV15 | CATSPTVSTGELFF
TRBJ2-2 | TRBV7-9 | CASSPGQGATGELFF
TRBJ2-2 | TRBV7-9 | CASSSLGSGPGELFF
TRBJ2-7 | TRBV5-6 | CASSSGLAFYEQYF
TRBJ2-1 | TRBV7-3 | CASRLGTSGSNEQFF
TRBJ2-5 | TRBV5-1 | CASSLKGPGESLETQYF
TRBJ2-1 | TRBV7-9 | CASTGGGSDEQFF
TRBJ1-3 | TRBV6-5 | CASSYSKAFSGNTIYF
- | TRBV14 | CASSKRSGGYEQYF
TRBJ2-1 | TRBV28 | CASSILAVPYNEQFF
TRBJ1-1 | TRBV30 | CAWSTAIYTEAFF
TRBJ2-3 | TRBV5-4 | CASSFADRVRTDTQYF
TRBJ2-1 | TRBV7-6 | CASSVGSLSSNEQFF
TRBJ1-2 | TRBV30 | CAWSPLQGSYGYTF
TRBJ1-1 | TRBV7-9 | CASRQGAGETEAFF
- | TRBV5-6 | CASSLARGSYEQYF
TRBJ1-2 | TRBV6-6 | CASSYLTGVGYGYTF
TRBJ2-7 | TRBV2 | CASRRDRGYEQYF
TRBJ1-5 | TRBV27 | CASRPRQGARQPQHF
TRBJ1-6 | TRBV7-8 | CASSSNSQQGNSPLHF
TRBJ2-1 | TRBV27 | CASSPLASYNEQFF
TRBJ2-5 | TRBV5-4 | CASSLKYRGVETQYF
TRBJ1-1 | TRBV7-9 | CASSPPRGTGQNTEAFF
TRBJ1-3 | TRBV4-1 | CASSQDLAFSSGNTIYF
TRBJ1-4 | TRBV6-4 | CASSLQPGQGNEKLFF
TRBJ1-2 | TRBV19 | CASIAATGFGYTF
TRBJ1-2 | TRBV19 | CASSIMADYGYTF
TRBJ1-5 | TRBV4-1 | CASSQEGPGNQPQHF
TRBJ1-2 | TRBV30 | CATDRNYGYTF
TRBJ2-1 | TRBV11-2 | CASSSGTSGSINEQFF